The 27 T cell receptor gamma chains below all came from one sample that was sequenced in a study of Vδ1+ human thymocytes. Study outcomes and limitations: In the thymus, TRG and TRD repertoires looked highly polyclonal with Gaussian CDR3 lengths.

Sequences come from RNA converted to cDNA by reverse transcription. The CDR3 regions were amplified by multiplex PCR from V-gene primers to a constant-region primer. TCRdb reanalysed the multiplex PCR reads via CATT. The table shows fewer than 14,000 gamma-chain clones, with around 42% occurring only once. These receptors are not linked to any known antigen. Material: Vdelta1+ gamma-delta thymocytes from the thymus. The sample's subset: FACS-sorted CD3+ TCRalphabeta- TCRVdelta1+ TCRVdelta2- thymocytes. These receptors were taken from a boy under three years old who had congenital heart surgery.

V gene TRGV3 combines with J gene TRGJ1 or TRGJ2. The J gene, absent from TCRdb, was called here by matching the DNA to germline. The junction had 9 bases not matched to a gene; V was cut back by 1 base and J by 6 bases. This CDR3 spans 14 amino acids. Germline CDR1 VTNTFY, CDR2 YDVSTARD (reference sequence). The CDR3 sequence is CATWDSSLSYKKLF. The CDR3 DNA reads TGTGCCACCTGGGACAGTTCGTTAAGTTATAAGAAACTCTTT.

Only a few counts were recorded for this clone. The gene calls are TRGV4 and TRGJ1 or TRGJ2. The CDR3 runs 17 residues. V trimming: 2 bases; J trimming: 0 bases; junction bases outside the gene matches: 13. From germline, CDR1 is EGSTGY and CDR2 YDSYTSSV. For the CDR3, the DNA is TGTGCCACCTGGGATGCAGATAATAATTCGAATTATTATAAGAAACTCTTT. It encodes CATWDADNNSNYYKKLF.

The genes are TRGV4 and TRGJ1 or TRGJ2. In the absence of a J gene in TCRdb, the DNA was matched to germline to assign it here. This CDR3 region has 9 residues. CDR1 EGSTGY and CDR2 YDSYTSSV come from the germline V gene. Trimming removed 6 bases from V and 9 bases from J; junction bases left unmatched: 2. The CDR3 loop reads CATWSKKLF. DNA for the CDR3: TGTGCCACCTGGTCTAAGAAACTCTTT.

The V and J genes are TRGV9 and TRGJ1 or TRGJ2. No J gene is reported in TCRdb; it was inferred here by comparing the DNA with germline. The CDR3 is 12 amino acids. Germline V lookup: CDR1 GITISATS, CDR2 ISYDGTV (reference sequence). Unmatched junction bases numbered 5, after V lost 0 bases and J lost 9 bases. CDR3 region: CALWEVGPKKLF. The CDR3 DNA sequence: TGTGCCTTGTGGGAGGTGGGTCCTAAGAAACTCTTT.

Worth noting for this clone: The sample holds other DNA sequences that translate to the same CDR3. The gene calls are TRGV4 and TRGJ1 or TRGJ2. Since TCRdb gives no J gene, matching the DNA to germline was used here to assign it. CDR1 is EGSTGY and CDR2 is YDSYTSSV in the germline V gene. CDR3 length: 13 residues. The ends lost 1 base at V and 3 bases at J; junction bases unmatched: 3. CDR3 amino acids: CATWDGSYYKKLF. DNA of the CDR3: TGTGCCACCTGGGATGGATCTTATTATAAGAAACTCTTT.

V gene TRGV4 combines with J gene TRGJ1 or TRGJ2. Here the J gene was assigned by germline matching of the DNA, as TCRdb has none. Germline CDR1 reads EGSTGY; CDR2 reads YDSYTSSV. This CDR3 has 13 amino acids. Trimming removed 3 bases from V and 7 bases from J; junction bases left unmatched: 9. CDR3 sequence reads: CATWDLGGYKKLF. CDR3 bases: TGTGCCACCTGGGATTTGGGTGGCTATAAGAAACTCTTT.

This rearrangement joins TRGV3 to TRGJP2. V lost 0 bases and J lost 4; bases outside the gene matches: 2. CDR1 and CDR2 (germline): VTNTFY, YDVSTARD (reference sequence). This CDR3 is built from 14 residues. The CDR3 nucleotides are TGTGCCACCTGGGACAGGCTTAGTGATTGGATCAAGACGTTT. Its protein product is CATWDRLSDWIKTF.

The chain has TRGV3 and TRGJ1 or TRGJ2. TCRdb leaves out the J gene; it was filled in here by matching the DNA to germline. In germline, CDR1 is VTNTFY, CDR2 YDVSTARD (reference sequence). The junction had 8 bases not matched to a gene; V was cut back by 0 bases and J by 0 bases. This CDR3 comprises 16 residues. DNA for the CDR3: TGTGCCACCTGGGACAGGCCCACGCCGAATTATTATAAGAAACTCTTT. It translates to CATWDRPTPNYYKKLF.

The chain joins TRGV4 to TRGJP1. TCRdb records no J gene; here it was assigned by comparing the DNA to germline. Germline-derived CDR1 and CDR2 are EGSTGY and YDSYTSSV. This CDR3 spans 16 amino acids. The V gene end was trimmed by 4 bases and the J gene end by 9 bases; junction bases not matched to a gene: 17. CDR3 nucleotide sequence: TGTGCCACCTGGGAGCATCCGGGGTACCTGAGTTGGTTCAAGATATTT. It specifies CATWEHPGYLSWFKIF.

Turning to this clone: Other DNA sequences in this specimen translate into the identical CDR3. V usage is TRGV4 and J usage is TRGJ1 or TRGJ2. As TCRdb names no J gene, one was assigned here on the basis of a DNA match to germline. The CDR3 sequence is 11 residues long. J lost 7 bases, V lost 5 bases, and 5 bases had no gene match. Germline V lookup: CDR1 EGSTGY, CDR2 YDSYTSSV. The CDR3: CATWVGYKKLF. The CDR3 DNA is TGTGCCACCTGGGTCGGGTATAAGAAACTCTTT.

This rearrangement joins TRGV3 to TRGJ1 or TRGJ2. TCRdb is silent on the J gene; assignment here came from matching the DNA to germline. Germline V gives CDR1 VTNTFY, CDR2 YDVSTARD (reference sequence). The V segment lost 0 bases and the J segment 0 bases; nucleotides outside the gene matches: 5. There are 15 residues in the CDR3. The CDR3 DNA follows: TGTGCCACCTGGGACAGGCTGGTGAATTATTATAAGAAACTCTTT. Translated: CATWDRLVNYYKKLF.

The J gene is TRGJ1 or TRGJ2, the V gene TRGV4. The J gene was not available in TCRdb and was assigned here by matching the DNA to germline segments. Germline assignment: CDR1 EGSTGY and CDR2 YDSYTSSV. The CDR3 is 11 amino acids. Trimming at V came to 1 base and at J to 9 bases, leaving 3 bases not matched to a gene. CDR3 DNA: TGTGCCACCTGGGATGGTCTTAAGAAACTCTTT. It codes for CATWDGLKKLF.

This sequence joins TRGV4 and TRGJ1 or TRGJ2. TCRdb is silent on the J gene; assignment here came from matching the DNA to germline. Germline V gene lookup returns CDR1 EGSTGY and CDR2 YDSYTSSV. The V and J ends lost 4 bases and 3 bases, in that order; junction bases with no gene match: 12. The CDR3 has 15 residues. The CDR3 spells CATWDRTGPYYKKLF. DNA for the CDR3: TGTGCCACCTGGGACCGCACAGGACCTTATTATAAGAAACTCTTT.

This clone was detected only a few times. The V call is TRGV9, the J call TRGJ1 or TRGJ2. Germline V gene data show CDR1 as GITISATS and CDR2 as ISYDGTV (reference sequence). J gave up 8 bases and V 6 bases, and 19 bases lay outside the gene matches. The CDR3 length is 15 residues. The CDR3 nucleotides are TGTGCCTTGTGGCCCCCCGATTACCTTCCCGATAAGAAACTCTTT. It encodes CALWPPDYLPDKKLF.

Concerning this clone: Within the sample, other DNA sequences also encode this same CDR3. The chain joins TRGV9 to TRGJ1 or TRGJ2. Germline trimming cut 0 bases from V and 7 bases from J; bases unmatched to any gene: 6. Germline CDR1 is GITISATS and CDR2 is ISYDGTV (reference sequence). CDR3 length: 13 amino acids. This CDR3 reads CALWEVFGYKKLF. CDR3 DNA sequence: TGTGCCTTGTGGGAGGTGTTCGGGTATAAGAAACTCTTT.

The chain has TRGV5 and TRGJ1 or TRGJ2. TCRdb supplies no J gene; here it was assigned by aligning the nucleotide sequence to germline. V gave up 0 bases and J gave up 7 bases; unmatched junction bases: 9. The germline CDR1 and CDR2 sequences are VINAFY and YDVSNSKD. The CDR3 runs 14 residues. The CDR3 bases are TGTGCCACCTGGGACAGGCCGGCGGGATATAAGAAACTCTTT. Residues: CATWDRPAGYKKLF.

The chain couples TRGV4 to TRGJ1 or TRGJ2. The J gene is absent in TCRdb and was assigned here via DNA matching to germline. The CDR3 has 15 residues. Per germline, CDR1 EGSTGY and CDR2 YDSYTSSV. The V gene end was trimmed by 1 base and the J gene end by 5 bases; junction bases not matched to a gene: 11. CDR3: CATWDGPRCNYKKLF. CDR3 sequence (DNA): TGTGCCACCTGGGATGGACCTCGCTGTAATTATAAGAAACTCTTT.

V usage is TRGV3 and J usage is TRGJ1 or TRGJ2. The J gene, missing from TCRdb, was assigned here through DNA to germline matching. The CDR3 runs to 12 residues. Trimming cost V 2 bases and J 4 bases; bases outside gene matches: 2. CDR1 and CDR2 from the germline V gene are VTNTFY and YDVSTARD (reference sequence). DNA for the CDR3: TGTGCCACCTGGGACAAATATTATAAGAAACTCTTT. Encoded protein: CATWDKYYKKLF.

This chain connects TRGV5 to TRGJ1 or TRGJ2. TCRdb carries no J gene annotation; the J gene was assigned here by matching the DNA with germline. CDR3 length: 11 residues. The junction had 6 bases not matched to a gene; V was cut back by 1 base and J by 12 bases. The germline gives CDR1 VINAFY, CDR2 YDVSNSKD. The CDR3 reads CATWDRPGKLF. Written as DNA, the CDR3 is TGTGCCACCTGGGACAGACCAGGGAAACTCTTT.

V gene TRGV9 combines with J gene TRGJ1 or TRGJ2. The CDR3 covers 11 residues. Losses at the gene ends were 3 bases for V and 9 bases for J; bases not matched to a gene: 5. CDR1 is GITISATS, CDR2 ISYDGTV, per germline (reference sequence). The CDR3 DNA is TGTGCCTTGTGGGAGACTTCTAAGAAACTCTTT. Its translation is CALWETSKKLF.

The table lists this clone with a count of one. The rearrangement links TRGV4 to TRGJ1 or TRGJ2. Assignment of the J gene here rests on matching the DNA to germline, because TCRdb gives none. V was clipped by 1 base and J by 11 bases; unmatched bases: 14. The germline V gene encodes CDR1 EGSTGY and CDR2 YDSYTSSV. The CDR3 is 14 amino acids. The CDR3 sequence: CATWDGNCKEEKLF. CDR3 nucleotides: TGTGCCACCTGGGATGGAAACTGCAAGGAGGAGAAACTCTTT.

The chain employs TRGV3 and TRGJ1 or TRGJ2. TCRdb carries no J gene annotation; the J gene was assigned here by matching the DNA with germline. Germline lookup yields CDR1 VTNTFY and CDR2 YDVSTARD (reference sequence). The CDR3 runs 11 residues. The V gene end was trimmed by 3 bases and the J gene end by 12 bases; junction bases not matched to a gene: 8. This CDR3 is CATWDGGGKLF. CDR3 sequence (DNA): TGTGCCACCTGGGACGGCGGGGGGAAACTCTTT.

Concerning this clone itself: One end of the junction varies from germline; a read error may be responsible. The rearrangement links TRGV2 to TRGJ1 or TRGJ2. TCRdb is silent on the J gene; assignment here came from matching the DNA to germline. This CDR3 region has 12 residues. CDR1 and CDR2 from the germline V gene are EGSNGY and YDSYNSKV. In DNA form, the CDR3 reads TGTGCCACCTGGGGCGGGCAGGATAAGAAACTCTTT. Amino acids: CATWGGQDKKLF.

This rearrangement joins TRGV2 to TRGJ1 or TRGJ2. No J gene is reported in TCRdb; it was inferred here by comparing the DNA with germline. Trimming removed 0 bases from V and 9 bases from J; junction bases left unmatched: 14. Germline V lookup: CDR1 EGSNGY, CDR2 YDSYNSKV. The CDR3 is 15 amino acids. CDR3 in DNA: TGTGCCACCTGGGACGGGCCAGGGATGGGGGGTAAGAAACTCTTT. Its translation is CATWDGPGMGGKKLF.

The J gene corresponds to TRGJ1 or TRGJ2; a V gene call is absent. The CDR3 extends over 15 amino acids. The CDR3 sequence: CATWEKLTNYYKKLF. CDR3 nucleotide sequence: TGTGCCACCTGGGAAAAACTAACGAATTATTATAAGAAACTCTTT.

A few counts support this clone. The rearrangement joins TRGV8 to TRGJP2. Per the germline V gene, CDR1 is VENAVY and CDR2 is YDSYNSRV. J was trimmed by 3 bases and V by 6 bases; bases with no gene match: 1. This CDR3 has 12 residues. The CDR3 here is CATWCSDWIKTF. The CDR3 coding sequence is TGTGCCACCTGGTGTAGTGATTGGATCAAGACGTTT.

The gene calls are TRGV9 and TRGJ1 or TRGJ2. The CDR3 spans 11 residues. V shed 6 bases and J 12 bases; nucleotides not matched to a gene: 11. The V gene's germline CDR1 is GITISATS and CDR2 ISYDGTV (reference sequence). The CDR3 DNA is TGTGCCTTGTGGTTCAATAGGTCGAAACTCTTT. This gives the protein CALWFNRSKLF.